What follows are 8 T cell receptor beta chains derived from one specimen sequenced in a study of sequential checkpoint blockade in melanoma. TCRdb's copy holds only in-frame clones and misses some; the assay was immunoSEQ multiplex PCR. The sample yields 15,000 to 20,000 clones, about 69% seen once. The treatment here: randomized to nivolumab then ipilimumab (arm A) or the reverse (arm B). Sequencing was performed on CD8+ T cells sorted from blood (inferred from file names), taken from a patient given nivolumab and ipilimumab in sequence. Receptors were obtained from a human donor with melanoma.

The chain has TRBV7-2 and TRBJ2-3; D ambiguous. The V and J ends lost 3 bases and 0 bases respectively, with 10 bases between them. Germline CDR1 and CDR2: SGHTA and FQGNSA. The CDR3 loop spans 15 amino acids. The CDR3 nucleotides are TGTGCCAGCAGCTTGATCCATACTAGCACAGATACGCAGTATTTT. This sequence encodes CASSLIHTSTDTQYF.

The chain uses TRBV6-1 and TRBJ1-4; TRBD1 agrees at 7 bases. The V and J ends lost 5 bases and 8 bases, in that order; junction bases with no gene match: 11. The CDR3 has 15 amino acids. From germline, CDR1 is MNHNS and CDR2 SASEGT. The CDR3, as DNA: TGTGCCAGCAGTAAACGACAGGGCAGAAGCGAAAAACTGTTTTTT. It yields the protein CASSKRQGRSEKLFF.

This clone qualifies as medium-sized. The J gene is TRBJ2-7, the V gene TRBV18; 9 nucleotides align to TRBD1. V gave up 3 bases and J gave up 2 bases; unmatched junction bases: 5. The length of the CDR3 is 15 residues. The germline gives CDR1 KGHSH, CDR2 LQKENI. The CDR3 DNA is TGTGCCAGCTCACCCGCACAGGGGGCCCCCTACGAGCAGTACTTC. It yields the protein CASSPAQGAPYEQYF.

As DNA, the CDR3 is TGTGCCAGCAGCTTTGACAGGGGGCATCTTGAGCAGTTCTTC. It specifies CASSFDRGHLEQFF. The rearrangement uses TRBV5-4 and TRBJ2-1; 10 bases fit TRBD1. Germline CDR1 is SGHNT and CDR2 is YYREEE (reference sequence). The length of the CDR3 is 14 residues. The V segment lost 2 bases and the J segment 9 bases; nucleotides outside the gene matches: 5.

The rearrangement uses TRBV19 and TRBJ2-1; TRBD2 is a possible D gene (5 bases). Looked up from germline, CDR1 is LNHDA and CDR2 is SQIVND (reference sequence). The CDR3 totals 13 residues. V was clipped by 6 bases and J by 6 bases, with 12 bases between them. The CDR3 region has the DNA TGTGCCAGTAGCTCGAGGGTAGGCAATGAGCAGTTCTTC. Translating gives CASSSRVGNEQFF.

The CDR3 spells CASSPRDRVSEKLFF. DNA for the CDR3: TGTGCCAGCAGCCCACGGGACAGGGTATCTGAAAAACTGTTTTTT. This sequence joins TRBV6-6 and TRBJ1-4; TRBD1 matches at 9 bases. Germline trimming cut 6 bases from V and 7 bases from J; bases unmatched to any gene: 9. CDR3 size: 15 residues. CDR1 is MNHNY and CDR2 is SVGAGI in the germline V gene (reference sequence).

Concerning this clone itself: Germline and junction disagree at one end, which may indicate a read error. This chain uses TRBV7-7 with TRBJ2-1, with no clear D. This CDR3 has 13 residues. Germline loops: CDR1 SSHAT, CDR2 FNYEAQ (reference sequence). The CDR3 here is CASSIRLYNEQFF. The DNA for the CDR3 is TGTGCTAGCAGCATCAGACTCTACAATGAGCAGTTCTTC.

The chain employs TRBV27 and TRBJ2-7; D perhaps matches TRBD1 (7 bases). Between the trimmed V and J ends, which lost 7 bases and 4 bases, there was a span of 17 bases. CDR1 is MNHEY, CDR2 SMNVEV, per germline (reference sequence). The CDR3 is 14 residues long. The CDR3 spells CASMRDSLAYEQYF. CDR3 coding DNA: TGTGCCAGCATGCGGGACAGTTTAGCTTACGAGCAGTACTTC.